Listed here is a single T cell receptor (beta chain). V shed 4 bases, J shed 4 bases, and the junction held 7 bases outside the gene matches. Germline-derived CDR1 and CDR2 are SQVTM and ANQGSEA. This CDR3 has 14 residues. These data originate in a study of T cells in Graves' hyperthyroidism and ophthalmopathy. RNA transcripts served as the template for amplifying TCR beta CDR3 regions. In the first-round RT-PCR of the TCR CDR3, the HTBI primer set was used. TCRdb re-analysed the multiplex PCR reads in MiXCR, keeping a single row per CDR3 protein. The sample yields 100,000 to 130,000 distinct CDR3 sequences, roughly 15% seen once.

Sequenced sample: blood. The V and J genes are TRBV29-1 and TRBJ2-3; 8 bases align to TRBD1. The sequence came from a woman between 45 and 60 years old with Graves' hyperthyroidism. CDR3 DNA sequence: TGCAGCGTTGGCAGGGGGCGCGATTCAGATACGCAGTATTTT. It translates to CSVGRGRDSDTQYF.